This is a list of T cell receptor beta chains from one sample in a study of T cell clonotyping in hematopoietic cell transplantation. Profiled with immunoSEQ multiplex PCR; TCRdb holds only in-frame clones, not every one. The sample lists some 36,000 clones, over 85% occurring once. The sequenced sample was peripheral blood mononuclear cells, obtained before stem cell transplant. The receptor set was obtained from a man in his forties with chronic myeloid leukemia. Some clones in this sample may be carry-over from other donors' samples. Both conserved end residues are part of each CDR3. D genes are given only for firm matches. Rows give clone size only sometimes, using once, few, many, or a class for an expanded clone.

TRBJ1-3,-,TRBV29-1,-,TGCAGCGTTGAAAAACAGGGCTCTGGAAACACCATATATTTT,CSVEKQGSGNTIYF
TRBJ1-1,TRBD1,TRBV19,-,TGTGCCAGTAGTATTGGGAGGGGGCAGAGGGAAGCTTTCTTT,CASSIGRGQREAFF
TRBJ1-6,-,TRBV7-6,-,TGTGCCAGCAGCTTATCATCTGGGGACGGCTCACCCCTCCACTTT,CASSLSSGDGSPLHF
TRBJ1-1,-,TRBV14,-,TGTGCCAGCAGCCTTCGGGCTAAGAACACTGAAGCTTTCTTT,CASSLRAKNTEAFF
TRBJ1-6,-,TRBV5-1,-,TGCGCCAGCAGCACAGACATTACAGTTCTTAATTCACCCCTCCACTTT,CASSTDITVLNSPLHF
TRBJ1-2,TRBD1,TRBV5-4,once,TGTGCCAGCAGCTTGGGGACAGGCGGCTTATATGGCTACACCTTC,CASSLGTGGLYGYTF
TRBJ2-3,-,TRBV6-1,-,TGTGCCAGCAGCGACTCTAGCCCACGCACAGATACGCAGTATTTT,CASSDSSPRTDTQYF
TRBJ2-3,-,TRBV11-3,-,TGTGCCAGCAGCTTGACTGGTAGCACAGATACGCAGTATTTT,CASSLTGSTDTQYF
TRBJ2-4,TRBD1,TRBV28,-,TGTGCCATCGGGACAGGGGTTGTAAACATTCAGTACTTC,CAIGTGVVNIQYF
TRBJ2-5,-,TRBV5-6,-,TGTGCCAGCAGCTTGAAGGGAAAGGGGGTCCGAGAGACCCAGTACTTC,CASSLKGKGVRETQYF
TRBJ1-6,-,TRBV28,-,TGTGCCAGCAGTCCTCGGATCAATCAAATTTATTCACCCCTCCACTTT,CASSPRINQIYSPLHF
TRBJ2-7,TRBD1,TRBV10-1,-,TGCGCCAGAACCCGGGACAGGGAATCCCTCTCCTACGAGCAGTACTTC,CARTRDRESLSYEQYF
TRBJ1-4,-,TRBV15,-,TGTGCCACCAGCAGAGACAGGGGTAATGAAAAACTGTTTTTT,CATSRDRGNEKLFF
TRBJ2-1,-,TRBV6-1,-,TGTGCCAGCAGTGAATCTGTCGGGGAAGTCAATGAGCAGTTCTTC,CASSESVGEVNEQFF
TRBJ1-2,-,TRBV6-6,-,TGTGCCAGCAGCCCCCCTGAGGCTCTCCCCTATGGCTACACCTTC,CASSPPEALPYGYTF
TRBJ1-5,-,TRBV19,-,TGTGCCAGTAGCTCTCCAGGGTTGGGCAATCAGCCCCAGCATTTT,CASSSPGLGNQPQHF
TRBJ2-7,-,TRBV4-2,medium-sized,TGTGCCAGCAGCCAAGACGGGTCGCGTCCTCACTACGAGCAGTACTTC,CASSQDGSRPHYEQYF
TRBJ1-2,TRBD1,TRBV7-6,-,TGTGCCAGCAGCCCAGGGGGCTATGGCTACACCTTC,CASSPGGYGYTF
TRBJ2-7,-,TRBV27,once,TGTGCCAGCAGTTTATCGATACGCGCCGTCACCTACGAGCAGTACTTC,CASSLSIRAVTYEQYF
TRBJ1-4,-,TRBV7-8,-,TGTGCCAGCAGCGATACTCAGATACAAGCAACTAATGAAAAACTGTTTTTT,CASSDTQIQATNEKLFF
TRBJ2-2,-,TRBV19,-,TGTGCCAGTACCCTTTACGGACGGGCGAACACCGGGGAGCTGTTTTTT,CASTLYGRANTGELFF
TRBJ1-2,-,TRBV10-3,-,TGTGCCATCAGTGAGGCGGGACGGAACTATGGCTACACCTTC,CAISEAGRNYGYTF
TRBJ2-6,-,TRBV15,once,TGTGCCACCAGCAGAGATACCGGGGCCAACGTCCTGACTTTC,CATSRDTGANVLTF
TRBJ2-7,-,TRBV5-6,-,TGTGCCAGCAGCTTAGGAGGAAGCGGGCTGGGGTACGAGCAGTACTTC,CASSLGGSGLGYEQYF
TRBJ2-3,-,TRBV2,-,TGTGCCAGCCTAGATACGAGGGGCCGAGGGGGCACAGATACGCAGTATTTT,CASLDTRGRGGTDTQYF
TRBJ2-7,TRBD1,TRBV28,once,TGTGCCAGCAGTTTCAATCCAGTAACAGGGGGCCTTTCCTACGAGCAGTACTTC,CASSFNPVTGGLSYEQYF
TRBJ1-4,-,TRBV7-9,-,TGTGCCAGCAGCTTAGGAGCTATGGACACCCTGTATGAAAAACTGTTTTTT,CASSLGAMDTLYEKLFF
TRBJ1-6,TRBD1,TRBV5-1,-,TGCGCCAGCAGCCCCGACAGGGGAGGTTCACCCCTCCACTTT,CASSPDRGGSPLHF
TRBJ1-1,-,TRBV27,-,TGTGCCAGCAGTTTATCCCTCGGAATGGGCGCTGAAGCTTTCTTT,CASSLSLGMGAEAFF
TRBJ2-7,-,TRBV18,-,TGTGCCAGCTCCCAGGGTTGGAACTACGAGCAGTACTTC,CASSQGWNYEQYF
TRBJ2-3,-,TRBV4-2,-,TGTGCCAGCAGCCTCCCCCAATTGGGAGGGGGACACACAGATACGCAGTATTTT,CASSLPQLGGGHTDTQYF
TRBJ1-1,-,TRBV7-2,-,TGTGCCAGCAGCCTGTCCAGGGATGGTGAAGCTTTCTTT,CASSLSRDGEAFF
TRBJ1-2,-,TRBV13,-,TGTGCCAGCACCAGATCGGGGTATGGCTACACCTTC,CASTRSGYGYTF
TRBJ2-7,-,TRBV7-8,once,TGTGCCAGCAGCTTAGACGGTGTGACAACCTCCGAGCAGTACTTC,CASSLDGVTTSEQYF